Each of the 13 T cell receptor beta chains below was sequenced from the same sample in a study of CXCR3-negative and CXCR3-positive naive CD8 T cells. Antigen specificity for these receptors is unknown. Regarding the study as a whole: Comparison of naive cells showed more hydrophobic TRB CDR3s in CXCR3-positive than in CXCR3-negative naive cells.

5' RACE that incorporated UMI labels was used to prepare the TRB cDNA libraries. TCRdb processed the 5' RACE reads again and assigns one entry to each CDR3 protein, with no DNA. The sample includes about 85,000 distinct CDR3 sequences. The material sequenced was naive CXCR3+ CD8+ T cells from blood. This sample's subset: CD45RO-CCR7+CD27+CD95- naive CD8+ T cells expressing CXCR3 (TNR3+). The source is a human donor in good health. Some clones in this sample may be carry-over from other donors' samples.

The V call is TRBV25-1, the J call TRBJ2-7; lacking DNA, the TRBD1 call made by TCRdb goes unchecked. The CDR3 consists of 14 residues. CDR1 is MGHDK and CDR2 is SYGVNS in the germline V gene. The CDR3 region is CASSGTGSFNEQYF.

This chain uses TRBV3-1 with TRBJ2-7; TCRdb outputs TRBD2, but without DNA this stays unchecked. Germline lookup yields CDR1 LGHDT and CDR2 YNNKEL (reference sequence). The CDR3 extends over 15 amino acids. The chain's CDR3 is CASSQGGNAAYEQYF.

The chain recombines TRBV12-3 or TRBV12-4 with TRBJ1-1; TCRdb's D call, TRBD1, is unchecked because there is no DNA. CDR3 length equals 14 residues. The CDR3 reads CASSPHPRGTEAFF.

The chain is built from TRBV6-2 or TRBV6-3 and TRBJ2-7; TCRdb lists TRBD1, though no DNA is available to test this call. CDR1 and CDR2 from the germline V gene are MNHEY and SVGEGT. This CDR3 comprises 13 residues. The CDR3: CATQAGRRAEQYF.

The chain combines TRBV28 with TRBJ2-2; TCRdb indicates TRBD1, and absent DNA this call remains unverified. The germline CDR1 and CDR2 sequences are MDHEN and SYDVKM. CDR3 length: 15 amino acids. The CDR3 reads CASSAETGGTGELFF.

This rearrangement joins TRBV5-1 to TRBJ2-1; the D call of TRBD1 rests on TCRdb alone, since no DNA is present to check it. CDR1 is SGHRS, CDR2 YFSETQ, per germline. This CDR3 region has 15 residues. The CDR3 here is CASSTGHTGGNEQFF.

The rearrangement joins TRBV19 to TRBJ2-7; TCRdb's D call, TRBD1, is unchecked because there is no DNA. Germline values: CDR1 LNHDA, CDR2 SQIVND (reference sequence). This CDR3 has 14 amino acids. The CDR3 loop is CASSMVTGHYEQYF.

The CDR3 sequence: CASSEDANTEAFF. The V and J genes are TRBV9 and TRBJ1-1. Germline V gene sequence: CDR1 SGDLS, CDR2 YYNGEE. CDR3 size: 13 residues.

The V and J genes are TRBV5-1 and TRBJ1-1. The CDR3 is made up of 15 amino acids. Germline V gene lookup returns CDR1 SGHRS and CDR2 YFSETQ. CDR3 in amino acids: CASSLAGELNTEAFF.

The rearrangement uses TRBV5-1 and TRBJ2-7; TCRdb gives TRBD1 as the D gene, but with no DNA this cannot be confirmed. Germline CDR1 is SGHRS and CDR2 is YFSETQ. This CDR3 comprises 12 residues. CDR3 amino acids: CASSWTGAEQYF.

The rearrangement joins TRBV12-3 or TRBV12-4 to TRBJ1-5; with no DNA, the TCRdb D assignment of TRBD1 cannot be verified. This CDR3 is built from 14 residues. The chain's CDR3 is CASSQQGLGQPQHF.

The gene calls are TRBV12-3 or TRBV12-4 and TRBJ2-1; TCRdb names TRBD1, which stays unverified in the absence of DNA. The CDR3 consists of 14 residues. CDR3 sequence: CASSFRGGQYEQFF.

V and J are TRBV28 and TRBJ1-1. The V gene's germline CDR1 is MDHEN and CDR2 SYDVKM. The CDR3 sequence is 13 residues long. The CDR3 sequence: CASSVQGNTEAFF.